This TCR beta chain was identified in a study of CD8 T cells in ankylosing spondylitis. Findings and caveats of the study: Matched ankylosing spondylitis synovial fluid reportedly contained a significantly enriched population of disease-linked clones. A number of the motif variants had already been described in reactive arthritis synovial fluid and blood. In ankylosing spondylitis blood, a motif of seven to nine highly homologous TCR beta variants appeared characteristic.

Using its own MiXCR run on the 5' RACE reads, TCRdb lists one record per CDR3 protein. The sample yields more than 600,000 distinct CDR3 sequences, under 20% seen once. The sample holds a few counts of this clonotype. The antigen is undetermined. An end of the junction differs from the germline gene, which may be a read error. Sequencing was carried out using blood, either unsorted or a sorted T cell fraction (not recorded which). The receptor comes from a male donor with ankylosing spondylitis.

CDR3 DNA: TGCAGTGCCAGAGGGACCCACTCCTACGAGCAGTACTTC. It translates to CSARGTHSYEQYF. The rearrangement uses TRBV20-1 and TRBJ2-7; the D gene could be TRBD1 or TRBD2 (5 bases each). The CDR3 is 13 residues long. Looked up from germline, CDR1 is DFQATT and CDR2 is SNEGSKA (reference sequence).